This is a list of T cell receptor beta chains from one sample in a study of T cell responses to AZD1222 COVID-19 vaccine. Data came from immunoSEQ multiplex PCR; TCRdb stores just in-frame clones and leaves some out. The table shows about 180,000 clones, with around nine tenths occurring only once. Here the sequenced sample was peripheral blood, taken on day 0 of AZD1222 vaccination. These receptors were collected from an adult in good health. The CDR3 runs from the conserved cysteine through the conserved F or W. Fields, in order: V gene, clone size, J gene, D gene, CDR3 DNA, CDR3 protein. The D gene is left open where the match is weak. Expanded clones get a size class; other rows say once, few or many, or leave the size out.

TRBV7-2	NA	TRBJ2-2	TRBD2	TGTGCCAGCAGCATTTCTAGCGGGAGGGGAACCGGGGAGCTGTTTTTT	CASSISSGRGTGELFF
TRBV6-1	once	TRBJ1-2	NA	TGTGCCAGCAGTGAAATGAGGCCATATGGCTACACCTTC	CASSEMRPYGYTF
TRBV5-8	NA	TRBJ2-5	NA	TGTGCCAGCAGCGGCAGGGGCCTTAGGCCGGCGGAGGAGACCCAGTACTTC	CASSGRGLRPAEETQYF
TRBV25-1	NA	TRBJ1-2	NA	TGTGCCAGCAGTTACCCCGGCGCCTCTAACTATGGCTACACCTTC	CASSYPGASNYGYTF
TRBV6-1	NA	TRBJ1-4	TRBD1	TGTGCCAGCAGTGGTGGACAGGGCGGGAGTCGTGAAAAACTGTTTTTT	CASSGGQGGSREKLFF
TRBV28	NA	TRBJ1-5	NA	TGTGCCAGCAAACAGGGCCTCAATCAGCCCCAGCATTTT	CASKQGLNQPQHF
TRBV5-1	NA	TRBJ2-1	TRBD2	TGCGCCAGCAGCTTGGACGGGACTACCTACAATGAGCAGTTCTTC	CASSLDGTTYNEQFF
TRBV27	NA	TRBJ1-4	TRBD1	TGTGCCAGCAGTTCTCTAGGACAGGGACGTTATGAAAAACTGTTTTTT	CASSSLGQGRYEKLFF
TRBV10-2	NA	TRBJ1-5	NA	TGCGCCAGCAGTGAGGAGGGGCCTAATCAGCCCCAGCATTTT	CASSEEGPNQPQHF
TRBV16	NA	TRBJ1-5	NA	TGTGCCAGCAGCCAATCATTTGGCTATAGCAATCAGCCCCAGCATTTT	CASSQSFGYSNQPQHF
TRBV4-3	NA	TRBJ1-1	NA	TGCGCCAGCAGCCAAGCGGACAGGAACACTGAAGCTTTCTTT	CASSQADRNTEAFF
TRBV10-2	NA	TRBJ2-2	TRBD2	TGCGCCAGCAGTGAGCTACAAGCGGGAGGGTACACCGGGGAGCTGTTTTTT	CASSELQAGGYTGELFF
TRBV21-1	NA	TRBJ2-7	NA	TGTGCCAGCAGCTCACAGGTCTCATCCTACGAGCAGTACTTC	CASSSQVSSYEQYF
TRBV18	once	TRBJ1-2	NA	TGTGCCAGCTCACCCTACGGACCCGCCTCTAACTATGGCTACACCTTC	CASSPYGPASNYGYTF
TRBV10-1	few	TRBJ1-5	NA	TGCGCCAGCAGTGAGTCTCGAGGAAACAATCAGCCCCAGCATTTT	CASSESRGNNQPQHF
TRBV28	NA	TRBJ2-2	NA	TGTGCCAGCACGCAAAACACCGGGGAGCTGTTTTTT	CASTQNTGELFF
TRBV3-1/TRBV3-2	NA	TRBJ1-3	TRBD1	TGTGCCAGCAGCCAAGATTTCCCCGGACAGGGGGCGAACACCATATATTTT	CASSQDFPGQGANTIYF
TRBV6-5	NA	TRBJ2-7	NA	TGTGCCAGCAGTCCTACTGACACTTTCTCCTACGAGCAGTACTTC	CASSPTDTFSYEQYF
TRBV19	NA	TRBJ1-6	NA	TGTGCCAGTAGACCCGGGACGGGGGATTCACCCCTCCACTTT	CASRPGTGDSPLHF
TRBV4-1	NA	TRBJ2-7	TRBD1	TGCGCCAGCAGCGAGGGGGCCGCCTACGAGCAGTACTTC	CASSEGAAYEQYF
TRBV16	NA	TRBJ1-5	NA	TGTGCCAGCAGCCAATCGACAGTGGCTCAGCCCCAGCATTTT	CASSQSTVAQPQHF